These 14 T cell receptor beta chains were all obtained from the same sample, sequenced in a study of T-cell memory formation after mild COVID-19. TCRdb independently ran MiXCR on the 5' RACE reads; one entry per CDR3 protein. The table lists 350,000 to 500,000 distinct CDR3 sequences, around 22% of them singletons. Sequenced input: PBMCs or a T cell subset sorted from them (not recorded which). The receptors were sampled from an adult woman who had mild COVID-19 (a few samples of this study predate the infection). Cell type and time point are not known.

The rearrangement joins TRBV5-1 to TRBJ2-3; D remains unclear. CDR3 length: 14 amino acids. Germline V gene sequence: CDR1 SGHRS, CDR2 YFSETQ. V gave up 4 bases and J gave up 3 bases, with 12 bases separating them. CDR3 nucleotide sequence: TGCGCCAGCAGCCCCCAGGACCCGACAGATACGCAGTATTTT. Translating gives CASSPQDPTDTQYF.

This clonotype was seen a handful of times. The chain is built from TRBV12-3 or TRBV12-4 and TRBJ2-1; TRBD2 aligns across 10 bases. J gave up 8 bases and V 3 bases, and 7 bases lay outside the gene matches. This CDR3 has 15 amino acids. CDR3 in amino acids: CASSLRLAGDYEQFF. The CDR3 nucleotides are TGTGCCAGCAGTTTGCGTCTAGCGGGAGACTATGAGCAGTTCTTC.

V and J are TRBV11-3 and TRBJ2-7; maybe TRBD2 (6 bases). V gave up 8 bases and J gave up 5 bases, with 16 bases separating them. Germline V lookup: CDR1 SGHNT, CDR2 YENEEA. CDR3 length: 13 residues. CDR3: CASSEGVPDEQYF. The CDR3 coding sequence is TGTGCCAGCTCGGAGGGAGTACCAGACGAGCAGTACTTC.

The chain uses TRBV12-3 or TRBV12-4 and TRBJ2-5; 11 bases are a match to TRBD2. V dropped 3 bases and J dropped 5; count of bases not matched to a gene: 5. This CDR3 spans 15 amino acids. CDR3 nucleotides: TGTGCCAGCAGTTTTAGGTCTAGCGGGGGGGAGACCCAGTACTTC. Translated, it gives CASSFRSSGGETQYF.

The CDR3 is CASTSGTGVRGANVLTF. In DNA form, the CDR3 reads TGTGCCAGCACCTCCGGGACAGGGGTGCGTGGGGCCAACGTCCTGACTTTC. This rearrangement joins TRBV6-6 to TRBJ2-6, with 10 bases fitting TRBD1. CDR1 and CDR2 from the germline V gene are MNHNY and SVGAGI (reference sequence). The J segment lost 3 bases and the V segment lost 7 bases, leaving 9 bases of the junction unmatched. This CDR3 region has 17 residues.

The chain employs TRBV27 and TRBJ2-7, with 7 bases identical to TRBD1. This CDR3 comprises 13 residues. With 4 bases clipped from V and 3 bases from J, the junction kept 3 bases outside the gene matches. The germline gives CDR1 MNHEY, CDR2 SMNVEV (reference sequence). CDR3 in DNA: TGTGCCAGCAGTTCGGGACAGTACTACGAGCAGTACTTC. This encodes CASSSGQYYEQYF.

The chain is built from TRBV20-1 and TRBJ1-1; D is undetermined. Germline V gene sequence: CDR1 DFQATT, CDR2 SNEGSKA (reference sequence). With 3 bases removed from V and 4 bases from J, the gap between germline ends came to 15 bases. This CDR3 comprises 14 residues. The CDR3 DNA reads TGCAGTGCTAGGGCGGGAGGGAGGTCCACTGAAGCTTTCTTT. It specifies CSARAGGRSTEAFF.

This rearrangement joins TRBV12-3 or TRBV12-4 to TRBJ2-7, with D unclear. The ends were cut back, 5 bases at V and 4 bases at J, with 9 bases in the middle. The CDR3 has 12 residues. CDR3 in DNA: TGTGCCAGCAGTCACACCGGATACGAGCAGTACTTC. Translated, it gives CASSHTGYEQYF.

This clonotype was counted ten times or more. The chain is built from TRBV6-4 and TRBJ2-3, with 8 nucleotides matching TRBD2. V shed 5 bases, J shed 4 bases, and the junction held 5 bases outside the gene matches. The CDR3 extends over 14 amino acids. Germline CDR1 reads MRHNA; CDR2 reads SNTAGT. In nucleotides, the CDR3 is TGTGCCAGCAGTCGGGAGGGCGGCGCAGATACGCAGTATTTT. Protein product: CASSREGGADTQYF.

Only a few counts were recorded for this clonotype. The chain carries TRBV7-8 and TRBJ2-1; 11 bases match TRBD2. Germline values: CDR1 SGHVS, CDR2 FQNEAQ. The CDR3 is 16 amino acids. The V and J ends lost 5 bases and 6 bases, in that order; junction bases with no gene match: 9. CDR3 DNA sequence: TGTGCCAGCAGCCAAGACCTGGGACTAGCGGTCAATGAGCAGTTCTTC. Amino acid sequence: CASSQDLGLAVNEQFF.

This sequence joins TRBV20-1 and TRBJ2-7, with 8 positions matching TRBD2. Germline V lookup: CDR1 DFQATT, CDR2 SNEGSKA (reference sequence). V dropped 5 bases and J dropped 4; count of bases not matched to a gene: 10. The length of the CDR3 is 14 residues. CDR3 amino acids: CSAPYKSGGYEQYF. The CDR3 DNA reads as TGCAGTGCTCCCTATAAAAGCGGGGGATACGAGCAGTACTTC.

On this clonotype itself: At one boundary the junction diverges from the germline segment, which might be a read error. CDR3 residues: CASSSGQLNTEAFF. The DNA of the CDR3 is TGTGCCAGCAGTTCGGGACAGTTGAACACTGAAGCTTTCTTT. V is TRBV5-1 and J is TRBJ1-1; 7 bases map to TRBD1. The germline V gene encodes CDR1 SGHRS and CDR2 YFSETQ. The CDR3 covers 14 residues.

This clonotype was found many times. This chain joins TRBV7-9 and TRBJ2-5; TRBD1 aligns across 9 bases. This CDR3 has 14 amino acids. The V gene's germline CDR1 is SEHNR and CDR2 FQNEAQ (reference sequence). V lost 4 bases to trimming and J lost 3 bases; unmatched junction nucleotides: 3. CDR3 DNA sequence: TGTGCCAGCAGCTGGGGGGACAGGGAAGAGACCCAGTACTTC. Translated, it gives CASSWGDREETQYF.

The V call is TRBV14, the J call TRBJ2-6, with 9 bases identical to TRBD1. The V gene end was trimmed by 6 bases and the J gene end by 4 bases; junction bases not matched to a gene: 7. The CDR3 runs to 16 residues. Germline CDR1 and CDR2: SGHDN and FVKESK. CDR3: CASSFHRGQGANVLTF. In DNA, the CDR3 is TGTGCCAGCAGTTTCCACAGGGGGCAGGGGGCCAACGTCCTGACTTTC. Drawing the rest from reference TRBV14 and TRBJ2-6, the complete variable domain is EAGVTQFPSHSVIEKGQTVTLRCDPISGHDNLYWYRRVMGKEIKFLLHFVKESKQDESGMPNNRFLAERTGGTYSTLKVQPAELEDSGVYFCASSFHRGQGANVLTFGAGSRLTVL.